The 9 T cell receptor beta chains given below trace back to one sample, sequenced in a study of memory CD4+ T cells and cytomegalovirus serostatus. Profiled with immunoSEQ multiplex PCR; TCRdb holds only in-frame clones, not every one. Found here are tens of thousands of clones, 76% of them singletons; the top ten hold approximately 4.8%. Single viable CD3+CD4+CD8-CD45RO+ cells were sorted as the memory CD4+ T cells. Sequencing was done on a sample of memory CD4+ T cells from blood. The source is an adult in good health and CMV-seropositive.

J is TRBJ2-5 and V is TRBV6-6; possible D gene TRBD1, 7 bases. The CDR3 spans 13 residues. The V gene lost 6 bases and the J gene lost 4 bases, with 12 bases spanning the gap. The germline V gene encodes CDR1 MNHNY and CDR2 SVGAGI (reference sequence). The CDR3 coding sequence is TGTGCCAGCAGGAGACAGGGAGGAGAGACCCAGTACTTC. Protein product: CASRRQGGETQYF.

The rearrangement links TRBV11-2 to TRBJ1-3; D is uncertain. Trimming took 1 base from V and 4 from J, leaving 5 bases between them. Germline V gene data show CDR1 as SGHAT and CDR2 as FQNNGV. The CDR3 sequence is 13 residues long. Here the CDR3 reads CASSLAAGNTIYF. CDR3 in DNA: TGTGCCAGCAGCTTAGCCGCAGGAAACACCATATATTTT.

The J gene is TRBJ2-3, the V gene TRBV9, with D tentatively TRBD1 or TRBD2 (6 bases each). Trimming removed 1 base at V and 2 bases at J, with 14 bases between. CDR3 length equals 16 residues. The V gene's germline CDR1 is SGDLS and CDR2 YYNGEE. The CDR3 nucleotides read TGTGCCAGCAGCGTACAAGAGGGGGGTCCCACAGATACGCAGTATTTT. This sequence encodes CASSVQEGGPTDTQYF.

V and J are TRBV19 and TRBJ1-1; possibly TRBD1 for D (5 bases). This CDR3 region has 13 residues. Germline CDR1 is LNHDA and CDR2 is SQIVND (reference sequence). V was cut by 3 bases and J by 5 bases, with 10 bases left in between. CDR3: CASSMSRGTEAFF. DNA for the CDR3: TGTGCCAGTAGTATGAGTCGGGGGACTGAAGCTTTCTTT.

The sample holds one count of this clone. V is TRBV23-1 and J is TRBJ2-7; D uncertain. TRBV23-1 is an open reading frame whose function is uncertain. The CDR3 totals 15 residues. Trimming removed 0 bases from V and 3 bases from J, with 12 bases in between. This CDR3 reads CASSQSRRSNYEQYF. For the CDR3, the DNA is TGCGCCAGCAGTCAATCGCGACGGTCTAACTACGAGCAGTACTTC.

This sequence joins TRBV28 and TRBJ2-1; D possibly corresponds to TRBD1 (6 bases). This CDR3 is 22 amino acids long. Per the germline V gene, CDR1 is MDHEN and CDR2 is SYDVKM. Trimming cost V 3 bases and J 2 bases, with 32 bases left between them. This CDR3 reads CASSFGHRVSFRFVLTYNEQFF. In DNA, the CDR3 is TGTGCCAGCAGTTTTGGGCACAGGGTGTCCTTTCGCTTTGTCCTTACCTACAATGAGCAGTTCTTC.

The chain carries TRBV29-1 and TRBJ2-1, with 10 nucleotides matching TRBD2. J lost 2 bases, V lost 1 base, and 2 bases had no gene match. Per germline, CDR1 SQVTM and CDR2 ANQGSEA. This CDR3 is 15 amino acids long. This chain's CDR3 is CSVEASGSAYNEQFF. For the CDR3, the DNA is TGCAGCGTTGAAGCTAGCGGGAGCGCCTACAATGAGCAGTTCTTC.

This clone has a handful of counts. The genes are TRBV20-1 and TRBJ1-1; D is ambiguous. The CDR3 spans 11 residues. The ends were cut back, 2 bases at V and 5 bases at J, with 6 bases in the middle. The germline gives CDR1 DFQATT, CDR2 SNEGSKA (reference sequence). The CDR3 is CSARWRTEAFF. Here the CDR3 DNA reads TGCAGTGCTAGATGGCGGACTGAAGCTTTCTTT.

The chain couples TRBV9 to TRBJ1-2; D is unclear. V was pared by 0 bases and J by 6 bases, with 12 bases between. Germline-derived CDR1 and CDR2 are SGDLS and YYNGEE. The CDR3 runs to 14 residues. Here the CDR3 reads CASSVGTRDHGYTF. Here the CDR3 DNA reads TGTGCCAGCAGCGTAGGCACAAGGGATCATGGCTACACCTTC.